This T cell receptor beta chain comes out of a study of cytomegalovirus exposure and HLA in healthy donors (dated by TCRdb to 2017 to 2019). In the study overall: An earlier analysis of some 550 of the donors reported approximately 300 Gb of sequence data and 120 million or so unique TCR beta sequences from about 179 million T cells. The study aimed to test whether cataloging public T cell receptors could reveal signatures of past pathogen exposure. High-throughput TCR immunosequencing, statistical association of individual TCRs with disease status, and machine learning were combined to predict cytomegalovirus infection status. The number of typed donors differed by locus: roughly 620-630 for A, B, C, DRB1 and DQB1; 522 for DQA1; around 610 for DPA1; and some 450 for DPB1. Of the 398 genotyped donors, roughly 80% were placed in the genetic ancestry cluster associated with self-reported Caucasian donors. All discovery cohort repertoires had been generated on a single sequencing platform. Donor age, sex, ethnicity and CMV serostatus were compiled alongside the repertoire data. A later genetic analysis used genome-wide SNP genotypes for about 60% of the roughly 670 donors, treating that subset as a discovery cohort. Class I and class II HLA loci were covered by the typing at four-digit resolution. A few DR-DQ haplotypes were treated as single units for association and clustering because of strong linkage in the cohort. Using immunosequencing, the study profiled T cell repertoires from 500 to 800 subjects and related those repertoires to cytomegalovirus serostatus. A later analysis re-examined previously published TCR beta repertoires from more than 550 donors and added high-resolution HLA genotyping to investigate patterns of TCR occurrence. On average, around 240,000 unique TCR beta nucleotide sequences were sequenced per donor among a few hundred genotyped donors of the cohort, with roughly 18% of those sequences being non-productive. Along with the approximately 700-subject first cohort, a separate validation cohort of about 110 different subjects was used. In an earlier analysis of roughly 540 of the donors, high-throughput TCR beta sequencing was used to judge whether each TCR beta V gene segment behaved as functional or pseudogenic. An early release that covered some 630 HLA-typed donors contained around 300 gigabases of sequencing data and 65 million to 100 million unique TCR sequences. In the later analysis, no new phenotypic data were used to find candidate immune exposures; instead, reliance was placed on TCR beta sequences and their occurrence across donors.

The cohort comprised some 730 healthy bone marrow donors. All cohort members were sampled while nominally healthy, although unrecorded immune exposures were likely present. The donor tested CMV seronegative and was one of the 352 seronegative cohort members. Every donor gave a peripheral blood sample, and the peripheral blood mononuclear cells from that sample were used for TCR beta sequencing. Genomic DNA extraction from the blood cell samples was performed with the Qiagen DNeasy Blood Extraction Kit. About this clone itself: The antigen it binds to is not known. Per-base quality was not reported, and no clone a single base away is much larger than it.

Taken from cysteine to phenylalanine, the CDR3 has 16 residues. Solely the CDR3 DNA is kept, with 48 bases framed from the first base. The germline V and J ends show losses of 8 bases and 5 bases respectively, and no gene match explains 15 bases of the junction. CDR1 and CDR2, per the germline V gene, are MDHEN and SYDVKM. Results the study describes overall, beyond this receptor: Linkage disequilibrium might explain the correlated functional status among segregating V segments, but an unknown experimental factor could not be excluded. According to a later analysis, parvovirus B19, influenza, CMV and Epstein-Barr virus appeared linked to several top co-occurrence clusters. Assigning TCR associations to individual alleles was difficult when HLA alleles, especially DR and DQ, strongly co-occurred. According to the authors, the approach could potentially be generalized to other disease states and immunological phenotypes. Compared with the roughly 710-donor mean, donors in an Asian-associated ancestry cluster had fewer N-insertions in productive TCRs, according to a later genetic analysis. In a later analysis, most CMV-associated TCR beta chains were found to appear HLA-restricted, with HLA associations seemingly driven largely by CMV exposure. A few of the identified cytomegalovirus-associated TCR beta chains were confirmed in vitro to be specific for cytomegalovirus antigens. Over 15 rarely observed V segments, including chromosome 9 orphons, were excluded from the earlier analysis of about 610 of the donors because counts were too low. Across donors, most TCR sequences were observed very rarely, whereas some public TCRs were present in many individuals. Sequencing depth was assumed to be roughly uniform across donors in the presence/absence analyses, though that assumption may not hold. Immune exposure information for the cohort was limited to CMV serostatus. A later analysis associated 16,951 TCR beta sequences with specific HLA alleles at a false discovery rate of 0.05. A further reported finding was that TCR beta sequences accurately predicted the HLA-A and HLA-B alleles for most subjects in the first cohort. A group of highly shared sequence variants was considered likely to be a technical artifact of the sequencing pipeline. Some IMGT-functional V segments, including TRBV6-2 and TRBV6-3, could not be distinguished by the 87-base-pair reads and were therefore excluded. An association between a missense DCLRE1C variant and V-gene and J-gene trimming of TCR beta chains was found in a later genetic analysis and replicated in an independent cohort. The study gave a list of over 150 TCR beta chains associated with cytomegalovirus. A later analysis found that HLA-associated TCR beta chains were more clonally expanded and had lower generation probabilities than equally common non-associated chains. Only TCR beta chains were sequenced in this cohort, and the absence of alpha or paired-chain data limited detectable features. Broadly in line with IMGT annotations, most TCR beta V segments showed up in productive rearrangements about 87% or about 30% of the time in an earlier analysis of about 500 of the donors. According to a later analysis, TCR association rates differed among HLA loci, with DRB1 alleles showing the most associated TCRs and HLA-C alleles showing the fewest. HLA typing was unavailable for some donors at each locus, so association tests used only the typed subset. Cytomegalovirus status was reported to be diagnosed by the classifier with high specificity and sensitivity in both the original and validation cohorts.

Libraries came from the immunoSEQ multiplex PCR assay. A mixture of 60 forward primers for TCR Vbeta segments and 13 reverse primers for TCR Jbeta segments was used in the multiplex PCR. The CDR3 region of rearranged TCR beta genes was amplified from genomic DNA by a multiplex PCR assay. The Illumina HiSeq System was used to sequence the amplified TCR beta libraries as 87-base-pair reads. Under the source paper's analysis protocol: A later analysis counted about 80 million unique TCR beta chains across the 666 repertoires, and 9 million to 14 million of these chains were shared by at least two donors. Raw reads were error-corrected and collapsed into unique sequences by a nearest-neighbor algorithm in which closely related sequences were merged to remove PCR and sequencing errors. Alignment of CDR3 sequences to IMGT reference sequences was used to assign V, D and J gene segments. For a sequence to be retained, a match of at least six nucleotides to both a V gene segment and a J gene segment was required. A rearrangement counted as productive if the CDR3 had no stop codons and remained in frame with V and J, and every other rearrangement counted as non-productive. CDR3 was defined by IMGT convention, running from the second conserved V-encoded cysteine to the conserved J-encoded phenylalanine. In an earlier analysis of more than 550 of the donors, sequences lacking an unambiguous match to a single V gene segment were excluded. An earlier analysis of 587 of the donors called V segments functional above 56.7% productive rearrangements and segregating when the between-donor standard deviation exceeded 5%. A statistical classification framework was built to diagnose cytomegalovirus status from the catalog of TCR beta chain sequences. In a later analysis, TCR nucleotide sequences were compared against IMGT/GENE-DB human TR gene sequences so that V and J genes could be assigned. The TCRdist pipeline was used in a later analysis to assign CDR3 sequences and most-parsimonious VDJ recombination scenarios. In a later analysis, each TCR beta chain was defined by its CDR3 amino acid sequence together with its V-gene family, and reads lacking a unique V-gene family were excluded. A later analysis removed 500 to 650 highly shared, low-generation-probability nucleotide sequences to deal with suspected cross-contamination and a sequencing artifact. A later analysis calculated a clonal expansion index for each public chain from normalized within-repertoire ranks of inferred template counts. A later analysis computed generation probabilities with a VDJ recombination model fitted to out-of-frame rearrangements, and checked the results against IGoR. In a later analysis, TCR-TCR, TCR-HLA and TCR-CMV co-occurrence was scored with hypergeometric tests, and a repertoire-size bias correction was applied to TCR pairs. A later analysis estimated false discovery rates by permuting HLA or CMV assignments 20 times. In a later analysis, co-occurring TCRs were grouped using DBSCAN, with TCRdist sequence similarity added in when clustering inside HLA-allele-positive subsets. Repertoires with fewer than 30,000 or more than 120,000 public chains were left out of co-occurrence clustering, as were a few repertoires with anomalous nucleotide sharing. This immuneACCESS table, as held by TCRdb, lists in-frame sequences with V and J called but not all clones. Of the missing ones, under half trace to an unresolved V gene in checked studies; the others have no known cause. V and J calls and clone size are as listed in that table; D and trimming were resolved from the DNA. In all, the sample holds about 150,000 clones, and about 82% of those were seen once. The leading ten clones occupy less than 4% of the sample.

In this chain, TRBV28 is recombined with TRBJ2-7; 10 bases in between match TRBD2. Material for sequencing was PBMCs. The origin of this receptor is a male donor in good health and CMV-seronegative. The DNA sequence is given as TGTGCCAGCTCTGGGGGAGCGGGAGGGCCAAGCCACGAGCAGTACTTC. Its translation reads: CASSGGAGGPSHEQYF.